The 18 T cell receptor beta chains in this list originate from one sample, sequenced in a study of T cells in narcolepsy. Assay: immunoSEQ multiplex PCR; the TCRdb copy retains only in-frame clones and omits some. There are 30,000 to 40,000 clones in the sample; roughly 80% occur only once, and 2.5% lies in the top ten. Sample: CD45RA- memory CD4+ T cells from PBMCs. These receptors were obtained from a human donor with narcolepsy.

The chain employs TRBV7-8 and TRBJ2-2; D perhaps matches TRBD2 (7 bases). V shed 0 bases and J shed 6 bases, with 14 bases lying between them. This CDR3 is 16 amino acids long. The V gene's germline CDR1 is SGHVS and CDR2 FQNEAQ. DNA for the CDR3: TGTGCCAGCAGCTTAGCAGGCGGGGGCGCGTCCGGGGAGCTGTTTTTT. Its translation: CASSLAGGGASGELFF.

The chain recombines TRBV25-1 with TRBJ1-2; D may be TRBD1 (6 bases). The V and J ends lost 1 base and 8 bases respectively, with 20 bases between them. The germline V gene encodes CDR1 MGHDK and CDR2 SYGVNS. The length of the CDR3 is 16 residues. The CDR3 region has the DNA TGTGCCAGCAGTGAATTAGGCGGGGGGCTGGAGGACGGCTACACCTTC. This sequence encodes CASSELGGGLEDGYTF.

This clone was recorded a few times. The V gene is TRBV5-1, the J gene TRBJ2-3; 12 positions agree with TRBD2. The CDR3 sequence is 18 residues long. Unmatched junction bases numbered 8, after V lost 3 bases and J lost 0 bases. Germline loops: CDR1 SGHRS, CDR2 YFSETQ. The CDR3 coding sequence is TGCGCCAGCAGCTCTTCGGGACTAGCGGGCGGTAGCACAGATACGCAGTATTTT. Its protein product is CASSSSGLAGGSTDTQYF.

The chain has TRBV30 and TRBJ1-1, with D possibly matching TRBD1 (6 bases). Germline CDR1 and CDR2: GTSNPN and SVGIG (reference sequence). The CDR3 runs to 11 residues. Trimming removed 4 bases from V and 5 bases from J, with 8 bases in between. CDR3 protein: CAWTGETEAFF. CDR3 coding DNA: TGTGCCTGGACAGGGGAAACTGAAGCTTTCTTT.

V is TRBV19 and J is TRBJ1-1; 9 bases match TRBD1. Germline CDR1 and CDR2: LNHDA and SQIVND (reference sequence). The J segment lost 2 bases and the V segment lost 7 bases, leaving 8 bases of the junction unmatched. This CDR3 has 15 residues. The CDR3 here is CASKHSDRGNTEAFF. The CDR3, as DNA: TGTGCCAGTAAGCATTCGGACAGGGGTAACACTGAAGCTTTCTTT.

The chain uses TRBV10-2 and TRBJ1-4; D not resolved. The CDR3 is made up of 13 amino acids. Germline V gene sequence: CDR1 WSHSY, CDR2 SAAADI. V was cut by 5 bases and J by 4 bases, with 8 bases left in between. This chain's CDR3 is CASSIQYNEKLFF. The CDR3 DNA reads TGCGCCAGCAGTATACAGTATAATGAAAAACTGTTTTTT.

This chain joins TRBV6-1 and TRBJ1-4; a weak D match, TRBD1 (6 bases). The V end was cut by 6 bases, the J end by 8 bases, with 16 bases between. The germline gives CDR1 MNHNS, CDR2 SASEGT. The CDR3 is made up of 14 amino acids. The CDR3 reads CASSRTAGGEKLFF. In DNA, the CDR3 is TGTGCCAGCAGCCGGACAGCCGGTGGGGAAAAACTGTTTTTT.

V is TRBV5-4 and J is TRBJ2-2, with 11 bases aligning to TRBD2. V was pared by 2 bases and J by 7 bases, with 4 bases of the junction left unmatched. Germline CDR1 reads SGHNT; CDR2 reads YYREEE (reference sequence). This CDR3 spans 15 amino acids. CDR3 sequence: CASSFTSGGVGELFF. For the CDR3, the DNA is TGTGCCAGCAGCTTCACTAGCGGGGGAGTCGGGGAGCTGTTTTTT.

This chain joins TRBV9 and TRBJ2-4; TRBD1 matches 10 bases. CDR1 and CDR2 (germline): SGDLS, YYNGEE. The CDR3 covers 20 residues. The junction had 14 bases not matched to a gene; V was cut back by 2 bases and J by 0 bases. The CDR3 here is CASSVGTGDGVLLAKNIQYF. Written as DNA, the CDR3 is TGTGCCAGCAGCGTGGGGACAGGGGATGGTGTACTACTAGCCAAAAACATTCAGTACTTC.

The genes are TRBV6-1 and TRBJ2-2; D gene uncertain. Germline lookup yields CDR1 MNHNS and CDR2 SASEGT. The CDR3 covers 15 residues. V dropped 2 bases and J dropped 8 bases, with 15 bases sitting between them. The CDR3 region has the DNA TGTGCCAGCAGTGAAAGGTCTCTCACTGGGGGGGAGCTGTTTTTT. Translating it yields CASSERSLTGGELFF.

V is TRBV28 and J is TRBJ2-7, with 7 bases matching TRBD2. J gave up 1 base and V 6 bases, and 27 bases lay outside the gene matches. The CDR3 is 21 residues long. CDR1 is MDHEN, CDR2 SYDVKM, per germline. This CDR3 reads CASSTLSLLQRGRSRSYEQYF. CDR3 coding DNA: TGTGCCAGCAGCACCCTATCACTCCTCCAACGCGGGAGATCTCGGTCCTACGAGCAGTACTTC.

This clone was seen a few times. This sample includes further DNA sequences coding for the same CDR3. V usage is TRBV2 and J usage is TRBJ1-6; 8 bases are shared with TRBD1. CDR3 size: 14 residues. The J segment lost 6 bases and the V segment lost 6 bases, leaving 4 bases of the junction unmatched. CDR1 and CDR2 (germline): SNHLY, FYNNEI. The CDR3 DNA reads as TGTGCCAGCAGCCTAGACAGGGGTAATTCACCCCTCCACTTT. Protein sequence: CASSLDRGNSPLHF. Full variable domain (missing parts from reference TRBV2 and TRBJ1-6): EPEVTQTPSHQVTQMGQEVILRCVPISNHLYFYWYRQILGQKVEFLVSFYNNEISEKSEIFDDQFSVERPDGSNFTLKIRSTKLEDSAMYFCASSLDRGNSPLHFGNGTRLTVT.

This clone has just a few counts. The chain carries TRBV6-5 and TRBJ1-1; a possible D gene is TRBD1 (6 bases). V lost 7 bases to trimming and J lost 4 bases, with 7 bases between them. The CDR3 sequence is 11 residues long. The germline V gene has CDR1 MNHEY and CDR2 SVGAGI. CDR3 loop: CASMGATEAFF. CDR3 bases: TGTGCCAGCATGGGGGCCACTGAAGCTTTCTTT.

The chain has TRBV10-3 and TRBJ2-2, with TRBD2 matching 9 bases. The CDR3 is made up of 17 amino acids. Germline CDR1 is ENHRY and CDR2 is SYGVKD. V shed 6 bases and J 5 bases; nucleotides not matched to a gene: 13. The CDR3 loop is CAISRAIAGVRTGELFF. For the CDR3, the DNA is TGTGCCATCAGCCGGGCAATAGCGGGGGTCCGAACCGGGGAGCTGTTTTTT.

The rearrangement uses TRBV6-5 and TRBJ2-7; 8 nucleotides line up with TRBD2. Germline V gene lookup returns CDR1 MNHEY and CDR2 SVGAGI. The J segment lost 1 base and the V segment lost 2 bases, leaving 1 base of the junction unmatched. This CDR3 comprises 14 residues. CDR3 bases: TGTGCCAGCAGTTACGCGGGAGGTTCCTACGAGCAGTACTTC. As protein: CASSYAGGSYEQYF.

The V and J genes are TRBV19 and TRBJ2-5, with 9 bases lining up with TRBD2. CDR1 is LNHDA and CDR2 is SQIVND in the germline V gene (reference sequence). The CDR3 loop spans 16 amino acids. V shed 5 bases and J 0 bases; nucleotides not matched to a gene: 7. CDR3 protein: CASSLRGGANQETQYF. The CDR3 DNA reads as TGTGCCAGTAGTTTACGCGGGGGGGCTAACCAAGAGACCCAGTACTTC.

The chain joins TRBV27 to TRBJ2-5, with TRBD1 identical over 8 bases. Germline loops: CDR1 MNHEY, CDR2 SMNVEV (reference sequence). Unmatched junction bases numbered 1, after V lost 6 bases and J lost 4 bases. The CDR3 is made up of 12 amino acids. CDR3 protein: CASSRGRETQYF. CDR3 bases: TGTGCCAGCAGCAGGGGGCGAGAGACCCAGTACTTC.

The chain recombines TRBV30 with TRBJ2-3; no clear D. There are 12 residues in the CDR3. Germline-derived CDR1 and CDR2 are GTSNPN and SVGIG (reference sequence). V was pared by 2 bases and J by 7 bases, with 10 bases between. This chain's CDR3 is CAWSIADNTQYF. In DNA form, the CDR3 reads TGTGCCTGGAGTATCGCCGATAATACGCAGTATTTT.